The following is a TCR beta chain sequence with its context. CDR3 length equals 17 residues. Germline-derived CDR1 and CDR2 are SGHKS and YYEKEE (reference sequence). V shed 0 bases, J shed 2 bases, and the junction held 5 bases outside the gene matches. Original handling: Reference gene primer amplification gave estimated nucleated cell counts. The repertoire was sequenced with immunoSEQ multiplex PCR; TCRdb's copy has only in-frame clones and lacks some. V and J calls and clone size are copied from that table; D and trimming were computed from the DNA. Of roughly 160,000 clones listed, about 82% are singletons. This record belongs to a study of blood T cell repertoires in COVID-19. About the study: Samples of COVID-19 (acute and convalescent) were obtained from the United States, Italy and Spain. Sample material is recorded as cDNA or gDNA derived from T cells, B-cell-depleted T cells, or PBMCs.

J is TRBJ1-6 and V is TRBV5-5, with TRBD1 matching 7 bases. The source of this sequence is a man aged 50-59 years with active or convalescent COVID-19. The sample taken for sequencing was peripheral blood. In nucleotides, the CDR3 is TGTGCCAGCAGCTTGGGTGGGACAGTCACCTATAATTCACCCCTCCACTTT. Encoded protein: CASSLGGTVTYNSPLHF.